This is a list of T cell receptor beta chains from one sample in a study of Tregs in tolerant kidney transplant recipients. The data were produced by immunoSEQ multiplex PCR, yet TCRdb's version contains in-frame clones alone and is incomplete. This table holds about 64,000 clones, more than 75% found once. The material sequenced was CD4+ T cells from blood (PBMCs), taken 6 months after the transplant. The origin of the receptors is a human patient who received a combined kidney and bone marrow transplant. Among the T cells, some may be from the graft donor. The CDR3 runs from the conserved cysteine through the conserved F or W. The D gene is left open where the match is weak. Clone size, where shown, is once, few, many, or a class for clones that have expanded.

size | D | J | V | DNA | CDR3
. | . | TRBJ2-1 | TRBV9 | TGTGCCAGCAGCGTAGGGCAGTACAATGAGCAGTTCTTC | CASSVGQYNEQFF
. | TRBD2 | TRBJ2-1 | TRBV11-2 | TGTGCCAGCAGCTTAGATGGACTAGTTGCAGGTGAGCAGTTCTTC | CASSLDGLVAGEQFF
few | . | TRBJ1-1 | TRBV19 | TGTGCCAGTAGTATTTGGGCTGGGGCACCAGCTGAAGCTTTCTTT | CASSIWAGAPAEAFF
. | . | TRBJ2-4 | TRBV27 | TGTGCCAGCAGACCTGGGACTTCGTGGAAGGCCAAAAACATTCAGTACTTC | CASRPGTSWKAKNIQYF
. | . | TRBJ2-3 | TRBV1 | TGCACCAGCAGCCTACAACGACTAGCGGGAGGACCCACAGATACGCAGTATTTT | CTSSLQRLAGGPTDTQYF
. | TRBD1 | TRBJ2-2 | TRBV5-1 | TGCGCCAGCAGCAAGGACAGGGCGAACACCGGGGAGCTGTTTTTT | CASSKDRANTGELFF
. | . | TRBJ2-1 | TRBV7-2 | TGTGCCAGCAGCTTCTACGAAGAGCAGTTCTTC | CASSFYEEQFF
. | . | TRBJ2-3 | TRBV11-3 | TGTGCCAGCAGCGGGCTGGGGAGTGTGATAGATACGCAGTATTTT | CASSGLGSVIDTQYF
. | TRBD1 | TRBJ2-2 | TRBV2 | TGTGCCAGCAGTGGACAGGGGACCGGGGAGCTGTTTTTT | CASSGQGTGELFF
once | . | TRBJ2-7 | TRBV11-3 | TGTGCCAGCAGCCGAGGGGGGGTTGCCGAGCAGTACTTC | CASSRGGVAEQYF
. | TRBD2 | TRBJ2-1 | TRBV5-6 | TGTGCCAGCAGTTCGAAGGCTAGCGGGGGGGACTCCTACAATGAGCAGTTCTTC | CASSSKASGGDSYNEQFF
. | . | TRBJ1-1 | TRBV7-9 | TGTGCCAGCAGCCTACCCCCGGACACTGAAGCTTTCTTT | CASSLPPDTEAFF
. | . | TRBJ2-3 | TRBV4-3 | TGCGCCAGCAGCCAAGATTTGGCTAGCGACGTCATAGATACGCAGTATTTT | CASSQDLASDVIDTQYF
. | . | TRBJ1-1 | TRBV5-4 | TGTGCCACCGGACAGAACACTGAAGCTTTCTTT | CATGQNTEAFF
. | . | TRBJ1-4 | TRBV5-6 | TGTGCCAGCAGCTGGAGGTGGGGAACTAATGAAAAACTGTTTTTT | CASSWRWGTNEKLFF
. | TRBD1 | TRBJ2-7 | TRBV5-6 | TGTGCCAGCAGCCGGGATGGACAGGGGGCAGGGACCTACGAGCAGTACTTC | CASSRDGQGAGTYEQYF
. | . | TRBJ2-1 | TRBV7-6 | TGTGCCAGCAGCTATCCCTTGAGCTCCTACAATGAGCAGTTCTTC | CASSYPLSSYNEQFF
. | TRBD1 | TRBJ2-5 | TRBV27 | TGTGCCAGCAGTTTAAATCAGGGGGCGACCCAGTACTTC | CASSLNQGATQYF
. | . | TRBJ2-1 | TRBV7-2 | TGTGCCAGCAGCCCGACTCCCAGGACTGACAATGAGCAGTTCTTC | CASSPTPRTDNEQFF
. | TRBD1 | TRBJ1-1 | TRBV2 | TGTGCCAGCAGTCGGTGGACAGGAAACACTGAAGCTTTCTTT | CASSRWTGNTEAFF
once | . | TRBJ1-1 | TRBV4-2 | TGTGCCAGCAGCCAAGATGTATTTTTGAACACTGAAGCTTTCTTT | CASSQDVFLNTEAFF
. | . | TRBJ2-1 | TRBV12-5 | TGTGCTAGTGGGGGGACACGCGCTGAGCAGTTCTTC | CASGGTRAEQFF
. | . | TRBJ2-6 | TRBV5-1 | TGCGCCAGCAGCTTTTTCAGGGGGGCCAACGTCCTGACTTTC | CASSFFRGANVLTF
. | TRBD2 | TRBJ2-1 | TRBV7-2 | TGTGCCAGTGGACTAGCCTTTTCCTCCTACAATGAGCAGTTCTTC | CASGLAFSSYNEQFF
. | . | TRBJ1-5 | TRBV11-2 | TGTGCCAGCAGCCTAGCGGGGGACAATCAGCCCCAGCATTTT | CASSLAGDNQPQHF
once | TRBD1 | TRBJ2-6 | TRBV28 | TGTGCCAGCAGTTCCCAGGGGGCCGGGGCCAACGTCCTGACTTTC | CASSSQGAGANVLTF
. | TRBD1 | TRBJ2-2 | TRBV7-3 | TGTGCCAGCAGGCTGGGGGACAGGGGCTTCACCGGGGAGCTGTTTTTT | CASRLGDRGFTGELFF
once | TRBD1 | TRBJ2-7 | TRBV5-1 | TGCGCCAGCAGCTTTGGTGGGACAGAAAATTATCCCTACGAGCAGTACTTC | CASSFGGTENYPYEQYF
. | TRBD1 | TRBJ1-2 | TRBV30 | TGTGCCTGGAGGACAGGGCGTTCTAACTATGGCTACACCTTC | CAWRTGRSNYGYTF
. | TRBD1 | TRBJ2-3 | TRBV11-2 | TGTGCCAGCAGCTTAGTCCCTGACAGGGGCACAGATACGCAGTATTTT | CASSLVPDRGTDTQYF
once | . | TRBJ2-3 | TRBV4-1 | TGCGCCAGCAGCCAGGCCGGACTTCGAACGCAGTATTTT | CASSQAGLRTQYF
. | TRBD2 | TRBJ2-6 | TRBV19 | TGTGCCAGTAGTTCTCAGTCCGGGACTAGGGCTCCTGGGGCCAACGTCCTGACTTTC | CASSSQSGTRAPGANVLTF
. | . | TRBJ2-5 | TRBV5-1 | TGCGCCAGCAGCTTGGCAGTCCAAGAGACCCAGTACTTC | CASSLAVQETQYF
. | . | TRBJ2-7 | TRBV29-1 | TGCAGCGTTGGACAGCCACACGAGCAGTACTTC | CSVGQPHEQYF
. | TRBD2 | TRBJ2-7 | TRBV7-6 | TGTGCCAGCAGCCGCGCGACTAGCGTGAACTCCTACGAGCAGTACTTC | CASSRATSVNSYEQYF
once | TRBD2 | TRBJ2-1 | TRBV5-1 | TGCGCCAGCAGCGGTGGATCCGGGACTATCTACAATGAGCAGTTCTTC | CASSGGSGTIYNEQFF
. | TRBD1 | TRBJ2-6 | TRBV5-1 | TGCGCCAGCAGCTTCGGGACAGGGACAACTGGGGCCAACGTCCTGACTTTC | CASSFGTGTTGANVLTF
. | . | TRBJ2-7 | TRBV9 | TGTGCCAGCAGCCCTACGACCGGACTTCACTCCTACGAGCAGTACTTC | CASSPTTGLHSYEQYF
. | . | TRBJ2-5 | TRBV29-1 | TGCAGCGTTGATTACAGGGAGGAGACCCAGTACTTC | CSVDYREETQYF
. | TRBD1 | TRBJ2-3 | TRBV11-3 | TGTGCCAGCAGCACCCGACAGGGGGCGGTAGATACGCAGTATTTT | CASSTRQGAVDTQYF
. | TRBD2 | TRBJ2-7 | TRBV11-3 | TGTGCCAGCAGCTTAGAGACTAGCGTCGGGTACGAGCAGTACTTC | CASSLETSVGYEQYF
. | . | TRBJ1-5 | TRBV28 | TGTGCCAGCAGTTTAATTGGGGGCCCTAAAGCCCAGCATTTT | CASSLIGGPKAQHF
. | TRBD1 | TRBJ1-2 | TRBV5-1 | TGCGCCAGCAGGGACTGGGGACAGAGGAACTATGGCTACACCTTC | CASRDWGQRNYGYTF
. | . | TRBJ1-2 | TRBV19 | TGTGCCAGTAGCTTACAGAACTATGGCTACACCTTC | CASSLQNYGYTF